Each of the 4 T cell receptor beta chains below was sequenced from the same sample in a study of cytomegalovirus exposure and HLA in healthy donors (dated 2017 in TCRdb). To prepare the library, the immunoSEQ multiplex PCR assay was applied. For the multiplex PCR, a mixture combining 60 forward primers for TCR Vbeta segments and 13 reverse primers for TCR Jbeta segments was used. TCRdb took this table from immuneACCESS and kept in-frame rearrangements with V and J called. Such tables lack part of the clones; where checked against another copy, unresolved V genes explain under half of the gap, and the rest is unexplained. Across this sample there are 90,000 to 120,000 clones, with approximately 70% seen only once. In total, the top ten clones hold roughly 11% of the sample. Sample: PBMCs. The source is a man aged 35-49 years in good health and CMV-seropositive.

V and J are TRBV28 and TRBJ2-5; the D is unclear. The CDR3 covers 12 residues. CDR1 is MDHEN and CDR2 is SYDVKM in the germline V gene. V shed 4 bases and J shed 5 bases, with 8 bases lying between them. In DNA, the CDR3 is TGTGCCAGCAGTTCTCAGAGGGAGACCCAGTACTTC. It codes for CASSSQRETQYF.

On this clone: The identical CDR3 is also encoded by other nucleotide sequences in the sample. The rearrangement uses TRBV30 and TRBJ1-5; D is undetermined. V was shortened by 0 bases and J by 2 bases, with 5 bases between the two germline ends. The germline CDR1 and CDR2 sequences are GTSNPN and SVGIG (reference sequence). The CDR3 extends over 13 amino acids. CDR3 residues: CAWSVPGNQPQHF. The CDR3 DNA reads as TGTGCCTGGAGTGTCCCTGGCAATCAGCCCCAGCATTTT.

The chain joins TRBV9 to TRBJ2-5; TRBD1 matches 10 bases. V lost 3 bases and J lost 5; bases outside the gene matches: 4. The germline V gene encodes CDR1 SGDLS and CDR2 YYNGEE. CDR3 length: 14 amino acids. CDR3 sequence: CASSGGTGDETQYF. The DNA for the CDR3 is TGTGCCAGCAGCGGCGGGACAGGGGACGAGACCCAGTACTTC.

V is TRBV27 and J is TRBJ1-1; D is possibly TRBD1 (5 bases). From germline, CDR1 is MNHEY and CDR2 SMNVEV (reference sequence). The CDR3 loop spans 14 amino acids. Trimming removed 0 bases from V and 4 bases from J, with 9 bases in between. The CDR3 DNA is TGTGCCAGCAGTTTATCGGGGGGAGGCACTGAAGCTTTCTTT. The encoded protein is CASSLSGGGTEAFF.